A single sample is the source of the 13 T cell receptor beta chains below, sequenced in a study of cytomegalovirus exposure and HLA in healthy donors. PCR used 60 Vbeta primers and 13 Jbeta primers. Here immunoSEQ multiplex PCR was the method, and the copy in TCRdb shows in-frame clones only, minus some. This sample carries tens of thousands of clones, 75% to 90% of them seen once, and the ten largest clones take approximately 6.2%. The material sequenced was PBMCs. These receptors were collected from a human donor in good health.

This chain links TRBV25-1 with TRBJ2-6, with D perhaps TRBD2 (6 bases). CDR1 is MGHDK and CDR2 is SYGVNS in the germline V gene. Trimming took 0 bases from V and 0 from J, leaving 6 bases between them. The CDR3 has 16 residues. The CDR3 sequence is CASSEYGGSGANVLTF. The CDR3 DNA follows: TGTGCCAGCAGTGAATACGGGGGCTCTGGGGCCAACGTCCTGACTTTC. Using reference TRBV25-1 and TRBJ2-6 for the parts outside the CDR3, the full variable domain is EADIYQTPRYLVIGTGKKITLECSQTMGHDKMYWYQQDPGMELHLIHYSYGVNSTEKGDLSSESTVSRIRTEHFPLTLESARPSHTSQYLCASSEYGGSGANVLTFGAGSRLTVL.

The rearrangement joins TRBV7-9 to TRBJ2-7; maybe TRBD2 (5 bases). The V gene lost 5 bases and the J gene lost 9 bases, with 17 bases spanning the gap. CDR1 and CDR2 from the germline V gene are SEHNR and FQNEAQ (reference sequence). The CDR3 is 13 residues long. Here the CDR3 DNA reads TGTGCCAGCAGCCCTAGCCTACAGTTTGGGCAGTACTTC. It specifies CASSPSLQFGQYF.

The chain links TRBV29-1 to TRBJ2-7, with TRBD1 matching 9 bases. J was trimmed by 4 bases and V by 4 bases; bases with no gene match: 5. The CDR3 length is 13 residues. CDR1 is SQVTM and CDR2 is ANQGSEA in the germline V gene. The CDR3 sequence is CSVGGQGTYEQYF. The CDR3 DNA reads TGCAGCGTTGGGGGACAGGGAACGTACGAGCAGTACTTC.

The J gene is TRBJ2-7, the V gene TRBV7-9, with D possibly matching TRBD1 (5 bases). Germline V gives CDR1 SEHNR, CDR2 FQNEAQ (reference sequence). V lost 0 bases to trimming and J lost 2 bases, with 8 bases between them. This CDR3 contains 14 residues. In DNA, the CDR3 is TGTGCCAGCAGCTTAGCTGGACAACCCTACGAGCAGTACTTC. It encodes CASSLAGQPYEQYF.

The rearrangement joins TRBV7-3 to TRBJ2-3, with TRBD1 identical over 9 bases. V shed 4 bases, J shed 0 bases, and the junction held 5 bases outside the gene matches. There are 16 residues in the CDR3. In germline, CDR1 is SGHTA, CDR2 FQGTGA. The CDR3 spells CASSSGQGLSTDTQYF. CDR3 in DNA: TGTGCCAGCAGCTCGGGACAGGGCTTAAGCACAGATACGCAGTATTTT.

The chain joins TRBV6-4 to TRBJ1-2; 7 bases agree with TRBD1. Per the germline V gene, CDR1 is MRHNA and CDR2 is SNTAGT. This CDR3 has 14 amino acids. Trimming cost V 5 bases and J 2 bases; bases outside gene matches: 5. CDR3 protein: CASSPGQQNYGYTF. The CDR3 nucleotides read TGTGCCAGCAGTCCGGGACAGCAGAACTATGGCTACACCTTC.

V is TRBV7-3 and J is TRBJ2-6; TRBD2 matches 8 bases. The CDR3 extends over 18 amino acids. Losses at the gene ends were 1 base for V and 0 bases for J; bases not matched to a gene: 5. Germline V gene lookup returns CDR1 SGHTA and CDR2 FQGTGA. The CDR3 coding sequence is TGTGCCAGCAGCTTAATGCGACTAGCGAGCTCTGGGGCCAACGTCCTGACTTTC. Translating it yields CASSLMRLASSGANVLTF.

The chain employs TRBV13 and TRBJ1-2, with 8 nucleotides matching TRBD1. Germline CDR1 and CDR2: PRHDT and FYEKMQ (reference sequence). There are 15 residues in the CDR3. V shed 4 bases, J shed 4 bases, and the junction held 8 bases outside the gene matches. In DNA, the CDR3 is TGTGCCAGCAGCTCCCAAGACAGGGGCGGCTATGGCTACACCTTC. This codes for CASSSQDRGGYGYTF.

The chain links TRBV5-1 to TRBJ2-3, with D maybe TRBD2 (5 bases). The CDR3 totals 13 residues. V shed 3 bases and J shed 7 bases, with 12 bases lying between them. Germline V gene lookup returns CDR1 SGHRS and CDR2 YFSETQ. The CDR3 sequence: CASSSLTSNTQYF. The CDR3, as DNA: TGCGCCAGCAGCTCACTTACTAGTAATACGCAGTATTTT.

The rearrangement uses TRBV7-3 and TRBJ1-2; D is uncertain. V lost 5 bases and J 3 bases, leaving 7 bases between the germline ends. Germline values: CDR1 SGHTA, CDR2 FQGTGA. This CDR3 region has 12 residues. This chain's CDR3 is CASSPTYYGYTF. In DNA, the CDR3 is TGTGCCAGCAGCCCTACCTACTATGGCTACACCTTC.

V gene TRBV30 combines with J gene TRBJ1-6, with unresolved D. Trimming shortened V by 2 bases and J by 7 bases, and 9 bases separated the two germline ends. The CDR3 totals 13 residues. In germline, CDR1 is GTSNPN, CDR2 SVGIG (reference sequence). This chain's CDR3 is CAWSLSPNSPLHF. For the CDR3, the DNA is TGTGCCTGGAGTTTGTCTCCCAATTCACCCCTCCACTTT.

The chain couples TRBV7-6 to TRBJ2-7; the D gene is possibly TRBD1 (5 bases). Trimming took off 3 bases at V and 3 bases at J, with 18 bases between the two ends. The CDR3 is 16 residues long. Germline CDR1 and CDR2: SGHVS and FNYEAQ. The DNA for the CDR3 is TGTGCCAGCAGCTTGCTCTCATGGGGCCAACGCTACGAGCAGTACTTC. Amino acids: CASSLLSWGQRYEQYF.

The chain recombines TRBV27 with TRBJ1-6; 7 bases agree with TRBD1. This CDR3 has 13 residues. Looked up from germline, CDR1 is MNHEY and CDR2 is SMNVEV (reference sequence). The V and J ends lost 5 bases and 7 bases, in that order; junction bases with no gene match: 2. The CDR3 DNA follows: TGTGCCAGCAGTCGGGGACAGAATTCACCCCTCCACTTT. Translated: CASSRGQNSPLHF.